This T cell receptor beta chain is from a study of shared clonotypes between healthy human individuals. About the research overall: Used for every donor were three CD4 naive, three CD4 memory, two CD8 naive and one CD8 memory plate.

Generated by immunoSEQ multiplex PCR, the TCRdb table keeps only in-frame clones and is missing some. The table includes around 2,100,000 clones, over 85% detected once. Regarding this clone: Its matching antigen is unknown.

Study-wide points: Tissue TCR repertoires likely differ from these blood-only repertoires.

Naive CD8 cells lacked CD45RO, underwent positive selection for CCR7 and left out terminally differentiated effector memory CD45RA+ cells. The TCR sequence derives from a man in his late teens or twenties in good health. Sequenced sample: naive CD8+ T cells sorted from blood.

The CDR3 DNA sequence: TGTGCCATCAGTGAGTCGGTGGTAGCGGGGGTCACAGATACGCAGTATTTT. It yields the protein CAISESVVAGVTDTQYF. The chain combines TRBV10-3 with TRBJ2-3; 9 bases line up with TRBD2. The V segment lost 0 bases and the J segment 2 bases; nucleotides outside the gene matches: 6. The CDR3 is made up of 17 amino acids. The germline V gene encodes CDR1 ENHRY and CDR2 SYGVKD.